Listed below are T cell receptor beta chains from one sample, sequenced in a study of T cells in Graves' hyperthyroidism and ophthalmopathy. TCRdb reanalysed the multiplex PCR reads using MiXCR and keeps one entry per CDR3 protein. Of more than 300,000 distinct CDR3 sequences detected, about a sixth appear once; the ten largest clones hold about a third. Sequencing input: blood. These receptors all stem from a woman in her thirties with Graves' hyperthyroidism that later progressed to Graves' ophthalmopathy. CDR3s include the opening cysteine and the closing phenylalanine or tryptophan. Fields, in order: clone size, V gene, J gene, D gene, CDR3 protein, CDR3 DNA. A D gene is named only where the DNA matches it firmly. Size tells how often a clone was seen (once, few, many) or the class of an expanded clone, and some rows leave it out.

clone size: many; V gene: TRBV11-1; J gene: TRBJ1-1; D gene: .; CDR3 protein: CASSVTDSLNTEAFF; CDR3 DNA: TGTGCCAGCAGCGTAACGGACAGCCTGAACACTGAAGCTTTCTTT
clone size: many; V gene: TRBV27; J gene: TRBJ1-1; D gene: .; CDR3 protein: CASSLPGTLTEAFF; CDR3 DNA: TGTGCCAGCAGTTTGCCAGGGACCCTCACTGAAGCTTTCTTT
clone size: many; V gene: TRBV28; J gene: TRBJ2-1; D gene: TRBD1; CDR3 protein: CASSLAGGIYEQFF; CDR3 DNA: TGTGCCAGCAGTTTGGCAGGGGGCATCTATGAGCAGTTCTTC
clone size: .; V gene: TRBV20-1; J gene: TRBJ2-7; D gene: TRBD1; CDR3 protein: CSAGPRDRGAYEQYF; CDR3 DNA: TGCAGTGCTGGACCCCGGGACAGGGGGGCCTACGAGCAGTACTTC
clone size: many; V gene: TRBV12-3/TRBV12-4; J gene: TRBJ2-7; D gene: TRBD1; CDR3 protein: CASSSGTGLNYEQYF; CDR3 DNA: TGTGCCAGCAGTTCCGGGACAGGGTTGAACTACGAGCAGTACTTC
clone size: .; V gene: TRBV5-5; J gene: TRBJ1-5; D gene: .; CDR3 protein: CASSLGQHHYSNQPQHF; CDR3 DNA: TGTGCCAGCAGCTTGGGACAGCACCATTATAGCAATCAGCCCCAGCATTTT
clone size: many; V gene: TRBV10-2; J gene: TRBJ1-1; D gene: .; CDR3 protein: CASSATVSEAFF; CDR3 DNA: TGCGCCAGCAGTGCAACAGTGAGTGAAGCTTTCTTT
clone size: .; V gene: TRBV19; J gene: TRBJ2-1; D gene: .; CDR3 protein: CASSRDTPHEQFF; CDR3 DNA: TGTGCCAGTAGTCGGGACACCCCCCATGAGCAGTTCTTC
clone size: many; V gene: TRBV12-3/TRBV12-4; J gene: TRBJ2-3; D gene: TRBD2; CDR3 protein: CASSGTSATDTQYF; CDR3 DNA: TGTGCCAGCAGTGGGACTAGCGCCACAGATACGCAGTATTTT
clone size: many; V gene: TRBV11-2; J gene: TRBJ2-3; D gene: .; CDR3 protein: CASSRIVGGTPTDTQYF; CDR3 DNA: TGTGCCAGCAGCAGGATCGTAGGGGGGACCCCCACAGATACGCAGTATTTT
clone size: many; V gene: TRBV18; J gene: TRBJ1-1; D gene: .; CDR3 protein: CASSLNEGSEAFF; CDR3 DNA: TGTGCCAGCTCCCTGAATGAGGGCAGTGAAGCTTTCTTT
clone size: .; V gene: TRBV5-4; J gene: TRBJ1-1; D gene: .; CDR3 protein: CASSRMGGTEAFF; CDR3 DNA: TGTGCCAGCAGCCGCATGGGGGGCACTGAAGCTTTCTTT
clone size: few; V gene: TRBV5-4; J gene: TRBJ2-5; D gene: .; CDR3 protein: CASSLASAGRALIWETQYF; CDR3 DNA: TGTGCCAGCAGCTTGGCGTCTGCTGGGCGAGCGTTAATATGGGAGACCCAGTACTTC
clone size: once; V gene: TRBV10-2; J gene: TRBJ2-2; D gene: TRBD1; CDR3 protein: CASRSLNRGTGELFF; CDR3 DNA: TGCGCCAGCAGGAGCCTGAACAGGGGAACCGGGGAGCTGTTTTTT
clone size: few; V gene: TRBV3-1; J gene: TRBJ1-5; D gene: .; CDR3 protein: CASSQDNRYNQPQHF; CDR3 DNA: TGTGCCAGCAGCCAAGATAACAGATACAATCAGCCCCAGCATTTT
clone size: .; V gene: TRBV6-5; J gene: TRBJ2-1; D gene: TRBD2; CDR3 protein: CASNSPKAGVIYNEQFF; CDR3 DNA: TGTGCCAGCAATTCCCCTAAGGCGGGGGTCATCTACAATGAGCAGTTCTTC
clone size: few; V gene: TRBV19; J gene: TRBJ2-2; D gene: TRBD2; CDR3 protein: CASSMSSSGSKSGELFF; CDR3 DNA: TGTGCCAGTAGTATGTCTTCTAGCGGGAGTAAGTCCGGGGAGCTGTTTTTT
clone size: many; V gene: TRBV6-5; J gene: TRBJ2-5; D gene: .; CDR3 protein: CASSYSSGAGTWTQYF; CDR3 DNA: TGTGCCAGCAGTTACTCGTCCGGGGCCGGTACGTGGACCCAGTACTTC
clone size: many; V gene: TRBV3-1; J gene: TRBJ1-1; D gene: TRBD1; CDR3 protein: CASSQGTGGWRTEAFF; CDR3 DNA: TGTGCCAGCAGCCAAGGGACAGGGGGCTGGAGAACTGAAGCTTTCTTT
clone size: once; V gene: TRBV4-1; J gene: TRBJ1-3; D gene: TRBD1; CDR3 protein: CASSQGGQGTTGNTIYF; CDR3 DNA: TGCGCCAGCAGCCAGGGGGGACAGGGGACCACTGGAAACACCATATATTTT
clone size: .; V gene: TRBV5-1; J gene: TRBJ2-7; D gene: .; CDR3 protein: CASSLDPQVSYEQYF; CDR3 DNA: TGCGCCAGCAGCTTGGACCCCCAAGTGTCCTACGAGCAGTACTTC
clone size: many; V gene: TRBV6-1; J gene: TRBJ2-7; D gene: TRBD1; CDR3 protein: CASSSLDRGLGEQYF; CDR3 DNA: TGTGCCAGCAGTTCCCTGGACAGGGGGCTCGGCGAGCAGTACTTC
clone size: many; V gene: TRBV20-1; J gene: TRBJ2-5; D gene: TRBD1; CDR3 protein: CSVRRTGQQETQYF; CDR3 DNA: TGCAGTGTTAGAAGGACAGGACAACAAGAGACCCAGTACTTC
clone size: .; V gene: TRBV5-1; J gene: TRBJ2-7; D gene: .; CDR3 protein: CASSPQAIGYEQYF; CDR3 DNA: TGCGCCAGCAGTCCACAGGCAATTGGGTACGAGCAGTACTTC
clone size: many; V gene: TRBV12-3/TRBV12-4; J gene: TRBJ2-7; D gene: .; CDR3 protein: CASRPGRGSYEQYF; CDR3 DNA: TGTGCCAGCAGACCAGGAAGGGGGTCCTACGAGCAGTACTTC
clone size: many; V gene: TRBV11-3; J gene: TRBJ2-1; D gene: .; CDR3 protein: CASSLAPNNEQFF; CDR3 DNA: TGTGCCAGCAGCTTAGCCCCAAACAATGAGCAGTTCTTC
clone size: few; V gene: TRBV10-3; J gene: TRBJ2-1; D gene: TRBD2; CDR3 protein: CAISRLIAGENEQFF; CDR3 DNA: TGTGCCATCAGTAGGCTAATAGCGGGAGAGAATGAGCAGTTCTTC